The rows below give T cell receptor beta chains drawn from one sample of a study of blood T cell repertoires in COVID-19. The protocol was immunoSEQ multiplex PCR, while the TCRdb copy is restricted to in-frame clones and leaves out a portion. The sample gives 90,000 to 100,000 clones, approximately 82% of which show up once; over 9.5% is in the top ten. The sequencing sample was made of peripheral blood. Every receptor here comes from a man between 70 and 80 years old with acute or convalescent COVID-19. The CDR3 runs from the conserved cysteine through the conserved F or W. The D gene is left open where the match is weak. Where a row states a size, it is once, few, many or the class of an expanded clone; other rows omit it.

clone_size j_call cdr3_length d_call v_call cdr3_aa cdr3_nt
NA TRBJ1-3 17 NA TRBV25-1 CASSAAGAPASGNTIYF TGTGCCAGCAGTGCAGCAGGTGCGCCTGCCTCTGGAAACACCATATATTTT
NA TRBJ1-4 13 TRBD1 TRBV12-3/TRBV12-4 CASSPSRQGQLFF TGTGCCAGCAGTCCTAGCAGACAGGGCCAACTGTTTTTT
NA TRBJ2-1 13 NA TRBV24-1 CATSDSYLNEQFF TGTGCCACCAGTGATTCCTACCTGAATGAGCAGTTCTTC
few TRBJ1-1 14 TRBD1 TRBV7-3 CASSPGGMNTEAFF TGTGCCAGCAGCCCAGGGGGAATGAACACTGAAGCTTTCTTT
NA TRBJ2-5 13 TRBD1 TRBV7-9 CASSSTGKETQYF TGTGCCAGCAGCTCGACAGGGAAAGAGACCCAGTACTTC
NA TRBJ1-5 14 NA TRBV28 CASSGGLGNQPQHF TGTGCCAGCAGTGGGGGCTTAGGCAATCAGCCCCAGCATTTT
NA TRBJ2-1 15 TRBD2 TRBV6-5 CASISPGGGSNEQFF TGTGCCAGCATTAGCCCCGGGGGGGGGAGCAATGAGCAGTTCTTC
NA TRBJ1-1 16 NA TRBV3-1/TRBV3-2 CASSRRGGTMNTEAFF TGTGCCAGCAGCCGAAGAGGCGGCACAATGAACACTGAAGCTTTCTTT
NA TRBJ2-1 17 NA TRBV18 CASSPTDYFTTYNEQFF TGTGCCAGCTCACCGACGGACTATTTCACCACCTACAATGAGCAGTTCTTC
NA TRBJ1-6 18 NA TRBV5-5 CASSLAGLKPSYNSPLHF TGTGCCAGCAGCTTGGCGGGTCTTAAACCCTCCTATAATTCACCCCTCCACTTT
NA TRBJ2-3 13 NA TRBV15 CATSRDRLDTQYF TGTGCCACCAGCAGAGACAGGTTAGATACGCAGTATTTT
NA TRBJ2-3 15 NA TRBV18 CASSPAWRAVDTQYF TGTGCCAGCTCACCAGCTTGGAGGGCCGTAGATACGCAGTATTTT
NA TRBJ2-1 15 TRBD2 TRBV6-6 CASRHSGRSNNEQFF TGTGCCAGCAGACATAGCGGGAGAAGTAACAATGAGCAGTTCTTC
NA TRBJ2-3 14 TRBD2 TRBV27 CASRRLAVTDTQYF TGTGCCAGCCGCCGACTAGCGGTTACAGATACGCAGTATTTT
NA TRBJ2-1 16 TRBD1 TRBV9 CASSEPGQGWNNEQFF TGTGCCAGCAGCGAACCGGGACAGGGTTGGAACAATGAGCAGTTCTTC
NA TRBJ1-2 13 NA TRBV7-2 CASKVTANYGYTF TGTGCCAGCAAGGTGACAGCTAACTATGGCTACACCTTC
once TRBJ2-1 13 NA TRBV2 CASRVQGKGEQFF TGTGCCAGCAGGGTGCAGGGAAAAGGTGAGCAGTTCTTC
NA TRBJ1-3 14 TRBD1 TRBV30 CAWRDRGSGNTIYF TGTGCCTGGAGGGACAGGGGCTCGGGAAACACCATATATTTT
NA TRBJ2-1 16 TRBD1 TRBV18 CASSDAGTGRRTEQFF TGTGCCAGCTCAGACGCCGGGACAGGGCGTCGTACTGAGCAGTTCTTC
NA TRBJ1-4 14 TRBD1 TRBV9 CASSAGQGGEKLFF TGTGCCAGCAGCGCCGGACAGGGTGGCGAAAAACTGTTTTTT
few TRBJ2-5 13 NA TRBV5-1 CASSLNSQETQYF TGCGCCAGCAGCTTGAATAGTCAAGAGACCCAGTACTTC
NA TRBJ2-7 15 TRBD1 TRBV18 CASSPGTGRNLEQYF TGTGCCAGCTCACCTGGGACAGGGCGTAATCTAGAGCAGTACTTC
NA TRBJ1-5 12 NA TRBV28 CASNIANQPQHF TGTGCCAGCAACATCGCTAATCAGCCCCAGCATTTT
NA TRBJ2-3 14 NA TRBV19 CASSSHESTDTQYF TGTGCCAGTAGTTCTCATGAGAGCACAGATACGCAGTATTTT
NA TRBJ2-7 18 TRBD2 TRBV7-9 CASSIGLAAFHTSYEQYF TGTGCCAGCAGCATCGGACTAGCGGCTTTTCATACCTCCTACGAGCAGTACTTC
NA TRBJ1-1 13 NA TRBV7-9 CASRLGEGTEAFF TGTGCCAGCCGCTTGGGGGAGGGCACTGAAGCTTTCTTT
NA TRBJ1-6 17 TRBD1 TRBV14 CASSRFVGQGSNSPLHF TGTGCCAGCAGCCGATTTGTAGGACAGGGCTCTAATTCACCCCTCCACTTT
NA TRBJ1-5 13 TRBD1 TRBV19 CASSIGQGQPQHF TGTGCCAGTAGTATCGGACAGGGTCAGCCCCAGCATTTT
NA TRBJ2-1 15 NA TRBV11-2 CASSSSPGIFHEQFF TGTGCCAGCAGCTCATCCCCCGGTATATTCCATGAGCAGTTCTTC
NA TRBJ1-3 16 NA TRBV3-1/TRBV3-2 CASSQDRVGSGNTIYF TGTGCCAGCAGCCAAGATCGTGTCGGCTCTGGAAACACCATATATTTT
NA TRBJ1-2 12 NA TRBV6-5 CAAWVRPEGYTF TGTGCTGCGTGGGTGCGGCCGGAGGGCTACACCTTC
NA TRBJ2-2 15 TRBD2 TRBV5-1 CASSTGTSVTGELFF TGCGCCAGCAGTACCGGGACTAGCGTCACCGGGGAGCTGTTTTTT
NA TRBJ2-7 13 NA TRBV5-6 CASSLGALYEQYF TGTGCCAGCAGCTTGGGCGCGCTCTACGAGCAGTACTTC
once TRBJ2-1 14 TRBD2 TRBV6-6 CASTSGSPYNEQFF TGTGCCAGCACCAGCGGGAGCCCCTACAATGAGCAGTTCTTC
NA TRBJ2-1 13 TRBD1 TRBV7-2 CASSRQGAEEQFF TGTGCCAGCAGCCGACAGGGAGCAGAGGAGCAGTTCTTC
NA TRBJ2-1 15 TRBD2 TRBV27 CASSRPGTSFDEQFF TGTGCCAGCAGCCGTCCCGGGACTAGCTTCGATGAGCAGTTCTTC
NA TRBJ2-1 14 NA TRBV7-3 CASSLTGGPNEQFF TGTGCCAGCAGCTTAACGGGGGGACCTAATGAGCAGTTCTTC
NA TRBJ2-7 14 NA TRBV3-1/TRBV3-2 CASSRWTPPYEQYF TGTGCCAGCAGCCGGTGGACTCCCCCCTACGAGCAGTACTTC
NA TRBJ1-5 14 TRBD1 TRBV7-8 CASSLETGSKPQHF TGTGCCAGCAGCTTAGAGACAGGGAGTAAGCCCCAGCATTTT
NA TRBJ2-2 15 TRBD1 TRBV6-5 CASSSLGGGTGELFF TGTGCCAGCAGCTCCTTAGGGGGCGGAACCGGGGAGCTGTTTTTT
NA TRBJ1-6 15 TRBD1 TRBV7-2 CASSPWTGISSPLHF TGTGCCAGCAGCCCCTGGACAGGGATCAGTTCACCCCTCCACTTT
NA TRBJ1-1 13 NA TRBV7-6 CASSGAENTEAFF TGTGCCAGCAGCGGAGCGGAGAACACTGAAGCTTTCTTT
few TRBJ1-4 16 NA TRBV5-1 CASSPRIGGANEKLFF TGCGCCAGCAGCCCGCGGATTGGGGGGGCTAATGAAAAACTGTTTTTT